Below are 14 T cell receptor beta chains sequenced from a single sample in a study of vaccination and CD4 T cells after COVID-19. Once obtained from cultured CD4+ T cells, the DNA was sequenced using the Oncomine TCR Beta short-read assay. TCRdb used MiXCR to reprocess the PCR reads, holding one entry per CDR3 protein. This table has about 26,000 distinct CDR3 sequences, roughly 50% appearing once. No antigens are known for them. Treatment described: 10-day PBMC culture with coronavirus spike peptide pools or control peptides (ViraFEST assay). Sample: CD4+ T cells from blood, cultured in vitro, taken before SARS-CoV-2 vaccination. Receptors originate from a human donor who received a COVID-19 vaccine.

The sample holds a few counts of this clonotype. The CDR3 DNA reads as TGTGCCAGCAGCCTGAGGGAGACCGGGACAGGGTCTTATGGCTACACCTTC. Its translation: CASSLRETGTGSYGYTF. The chain is built from TRBV9 and TRBJ1-2, with 9 positions matching TRBD1. Germline V gives CDR1 SGDLS, CDR2 YYNGEE. The trim removed 4 bases at V and 5 bases at J, leaving 15 bases unmatched. The CDR3 runs to 17 residues.

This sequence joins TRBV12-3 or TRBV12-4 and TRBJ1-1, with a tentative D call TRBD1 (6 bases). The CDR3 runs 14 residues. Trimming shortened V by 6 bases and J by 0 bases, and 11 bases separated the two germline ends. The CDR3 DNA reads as TGTGCCAGCAGCCCCGCAGGGGTGAACACTGAAGCTTTCTTT. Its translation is CASSPAGVNTEAFF.

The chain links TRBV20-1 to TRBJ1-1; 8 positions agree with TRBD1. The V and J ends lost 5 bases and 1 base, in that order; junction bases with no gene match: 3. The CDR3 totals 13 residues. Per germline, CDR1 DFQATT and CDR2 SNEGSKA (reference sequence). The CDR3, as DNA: TGCAGTGCTGGAGGACAGGGGAACACTGAAGCTTTCTTT. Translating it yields CSAGGQGNTEAFF.

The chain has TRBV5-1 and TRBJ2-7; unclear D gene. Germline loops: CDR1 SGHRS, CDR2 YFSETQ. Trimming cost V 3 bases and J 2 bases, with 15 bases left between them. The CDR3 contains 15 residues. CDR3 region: CASSSSVGYAYEQYF. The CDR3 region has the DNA TGCGCCAGCAGCTCCTCGGTAGGGTATGCCTACGAGCAGTACTTC.

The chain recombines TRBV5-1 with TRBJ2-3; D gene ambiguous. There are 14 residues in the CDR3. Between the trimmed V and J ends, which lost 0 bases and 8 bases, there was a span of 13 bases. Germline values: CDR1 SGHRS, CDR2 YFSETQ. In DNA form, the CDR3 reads TGCGCCAGCAGCTTGGGCCTAGATTTAGGTACGCAGTATTTT. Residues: CASSLGLDLGTQYF.

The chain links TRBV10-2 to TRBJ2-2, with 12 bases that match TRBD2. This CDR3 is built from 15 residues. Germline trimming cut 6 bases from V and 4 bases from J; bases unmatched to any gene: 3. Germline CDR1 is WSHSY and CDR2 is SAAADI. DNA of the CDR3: TGCGCCAGCAGGACTAGCGGGGGCGGCACCGGGGAGCTGTTTTTT. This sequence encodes CASRTSGGGTGELFF.

CDR3 region: CASSLQAGGLNEQFF. The CDR3 coding sequence is TGTGCCAGCAGTTTACAGGCGGGGGGCCTCAATGAGCAGTTCTTC. This chain links TRBV12-3 or TRBV12-4 with TRBJ2-1, with 8 bases aligning to TRBD2. The CDR3 length is 15 residues. J lost 6 bases, V lost 2 bases, and 6 bases had no gene match.

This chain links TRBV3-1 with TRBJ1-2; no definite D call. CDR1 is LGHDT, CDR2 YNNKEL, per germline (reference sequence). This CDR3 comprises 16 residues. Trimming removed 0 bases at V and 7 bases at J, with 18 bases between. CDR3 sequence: CASSQEENSRYGGYTF. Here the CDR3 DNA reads TGTGCCAGCAGCCAAGAGGAAAACAGCCGCTATGGTGGCTACACCTTC.

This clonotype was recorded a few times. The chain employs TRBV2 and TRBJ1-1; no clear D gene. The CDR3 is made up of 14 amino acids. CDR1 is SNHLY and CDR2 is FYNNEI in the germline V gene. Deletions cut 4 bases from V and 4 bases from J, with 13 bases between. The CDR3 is CASSVGIRGTEAFF. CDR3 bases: TGTGCCAGCAGTGTAGGCATCCGAGGCACTGAAGCTTTCTTT.

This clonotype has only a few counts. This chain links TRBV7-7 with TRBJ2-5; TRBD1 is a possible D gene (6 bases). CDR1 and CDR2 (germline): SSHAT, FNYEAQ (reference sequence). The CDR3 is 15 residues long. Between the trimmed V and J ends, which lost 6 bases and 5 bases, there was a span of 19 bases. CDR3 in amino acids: CASSSKTGLGETQYF. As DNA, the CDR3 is TGTGCCAGCAGTTCCAAGACAGGCCTGGGGGAGACCCAGTACTTC.

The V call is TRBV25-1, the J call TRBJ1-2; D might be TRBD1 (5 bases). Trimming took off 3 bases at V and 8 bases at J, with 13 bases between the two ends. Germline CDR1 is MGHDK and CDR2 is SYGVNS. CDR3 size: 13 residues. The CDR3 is CASSDREVRGYTF. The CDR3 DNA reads TGTGCCAGCAGTGACAGGGAAGTCCGCGGCTACACCTTC.

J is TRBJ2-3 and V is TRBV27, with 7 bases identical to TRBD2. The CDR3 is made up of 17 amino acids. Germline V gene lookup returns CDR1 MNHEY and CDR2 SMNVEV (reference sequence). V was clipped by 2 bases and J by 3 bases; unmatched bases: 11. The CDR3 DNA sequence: TGTGCCAGCAGTTTAGTCAGGCGGGGGACCCCTACAGATACGCAGTATTTT. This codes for CASSLVRRGTPTDTQYF.

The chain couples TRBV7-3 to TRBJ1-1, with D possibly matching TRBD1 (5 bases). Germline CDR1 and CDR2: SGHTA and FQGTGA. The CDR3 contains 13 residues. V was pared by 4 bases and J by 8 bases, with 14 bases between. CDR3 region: CASSSSLQGEAFF. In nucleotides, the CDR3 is TGTGCCAGCAGCTCGTCCCTTCAGGGCGAAGCTTTCTTT.

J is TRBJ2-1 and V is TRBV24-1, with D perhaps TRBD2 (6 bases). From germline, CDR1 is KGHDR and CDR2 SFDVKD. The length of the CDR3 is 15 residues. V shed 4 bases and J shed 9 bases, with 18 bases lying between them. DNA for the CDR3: TGTGCCACCAGTGACGAGCGGGTCGGTAGAGGTGAGCAGTTCTTC. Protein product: CATSDERVGRGEQFF.